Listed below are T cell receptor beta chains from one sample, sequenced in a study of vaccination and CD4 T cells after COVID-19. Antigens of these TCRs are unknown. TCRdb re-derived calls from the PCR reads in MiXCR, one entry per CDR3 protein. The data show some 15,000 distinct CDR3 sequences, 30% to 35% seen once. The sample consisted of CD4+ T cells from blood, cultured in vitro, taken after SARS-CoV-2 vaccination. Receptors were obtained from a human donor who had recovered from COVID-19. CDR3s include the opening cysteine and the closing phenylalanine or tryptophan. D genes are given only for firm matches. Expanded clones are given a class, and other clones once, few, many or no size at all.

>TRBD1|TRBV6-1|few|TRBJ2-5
CASNGQGAGQTQYF
TGTGCCAGCAATGGACAGGGGGCGGGACAGACCCAGTACTTC
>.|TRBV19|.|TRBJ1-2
CASSIVGEGKAKGYTF
TGTGCCAGTAGTATAGTCGGCGAAGGGAAGGCAAAAGGCTACACCTTC
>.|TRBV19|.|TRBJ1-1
CASSTPGSGYTEAFF
TGTGCCAGTAGTACTCCCGGCTCAGGGTACACTGAAGCTTTCTTT
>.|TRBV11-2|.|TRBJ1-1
CASSLVREAEAFF
TGTGCCAGCAGCTTAGTCCGGGAGGCTGAAGCTTTCTTT
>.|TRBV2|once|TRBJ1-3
CASCRESGNTIYF
TGTGCCAGTTGTAGAGAATCTGGAAACACCATATATTTT
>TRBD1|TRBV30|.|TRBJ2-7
CAWSVSPGQGESYEQYF
TGTGCCTGGAGTGTATCACCAGGACAGGGTGAGTCCTACGAGCAGTACTTC
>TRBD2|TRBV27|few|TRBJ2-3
CASSSSGLAGSSTDTQYF
TGTGCCAGCAGTTCCTCGGGACTAGCGGGAAGTAGCACAGATACGCAGTATTTT
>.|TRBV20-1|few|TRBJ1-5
CSASGKPGDQPQHF
TGCAGTGCTAGTGGGAAACCAGGGGACCAGCCCCAGCATTTT
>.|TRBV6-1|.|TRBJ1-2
CASRGGSNYGYTF
TGTGCCAGCCGGGGGGGGAGCAACTATGGCTACACCTTC
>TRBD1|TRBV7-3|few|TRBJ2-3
CASSATGVSTDTQYF
TGTGCCAGCAGCGCGACAGGGGTTAGCACAGATACGCAGTATTTT
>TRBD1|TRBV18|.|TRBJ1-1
CASFRGTGGNTEAFF
TGTGCCAGCTTCCGTGGGACAGGGGGGAACACTGAAGCTTTCTTT
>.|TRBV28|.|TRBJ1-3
CASSLVSLRAGNTIYF
TGTGCCAGCAGTTTGGTGTCCCTCAGGGCTGGAAACACCATATATTTT
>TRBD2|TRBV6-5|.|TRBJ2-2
CASSYPTLADTNTGELFF
TGTGCCAGCAGTTACCCCACCCTAGCGGATACGAACACCGGGGAGCTGTTTTTT
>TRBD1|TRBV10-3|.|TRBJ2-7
CALGAGTDYEQYF
TGTGCCCTTGGGGCCGGGACAGACTACGAGCAGTACTTC
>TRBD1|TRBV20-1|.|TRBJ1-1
CSARTDRATEAFF
TGCAGTGCTAGAACCGACAGGGCCACTGAAGCTTTCTTT
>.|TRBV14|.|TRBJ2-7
CASSQFGGTQQYF
TGTGCCAGCAGCCAATTCGGCGGGACTCAGCAGTACTTC
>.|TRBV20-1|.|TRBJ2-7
CSGYRAYEQYF
TGCAGCGGTTACAGGGCTTACGAGCAGTACTTC
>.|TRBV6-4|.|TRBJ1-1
CASSDGFGGAEAFF
TGTGCCAGCAGTGACGGGTTCGGGGGGGCTGAAGCTTTCTTT
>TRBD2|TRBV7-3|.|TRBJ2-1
CASSLIAGTGNEQFF
TGTGCCAGCAGCTTAATAGCGGGAACAGGGAATGAGCAGTTCTTC
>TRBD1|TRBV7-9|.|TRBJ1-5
CASSSSRGQGNQPQHF
TGTGCCAGCAGCTCGAGTAGGGGACAGGGGAATCAGCCCCAGCATTTT
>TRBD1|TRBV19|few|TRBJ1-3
CASSSTSQGAINSGNTIYF
TGTGCCAGTAGTTCGACCTCACAGGGGGCCATCAACTCTGGAAACACCATATATTTT
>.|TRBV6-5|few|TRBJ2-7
CASSFRTGWGNYEQYF
TGTGCCAGCAGTTTTCGTACAGGGTGGGGGAACTACGAGCAGTACTTC
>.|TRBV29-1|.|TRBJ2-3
CSVAPSAGPDTQYF
TGCAGCGTTGCCCCTTCTGCGGGGCCAGATACGCAGTATTTT
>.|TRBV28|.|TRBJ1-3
CASMGTGNTIYF
TGTGCCAGCATGGGGACTGGAAACACCATATATTTT
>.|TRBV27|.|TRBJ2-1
CASSPGTAESKEQFF
TGTGCCAGCAGCCCCGGGACCGCGGAAAGTAAAGAGCAGTTCTTC
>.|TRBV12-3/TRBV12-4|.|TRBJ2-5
CASRQTLYQETQYF
TGTGCCAGCAGACAAACTCTGTACCAAGAGACCCAGTACTTC
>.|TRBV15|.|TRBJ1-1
CATSTPERGTEAFF
TGTGCCACCAGCACCCCAGAGAGGGGCACTGAAGCTTTCTTT
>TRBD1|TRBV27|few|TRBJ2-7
CASRTGGKRPYEQYF
TGTGCCAGCAGGACAGGGGGCAAACGCCCCTACGAGCAGTACTTC
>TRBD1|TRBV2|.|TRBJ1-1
CASSLGQGVSEAFF
TGTGCCAGCAGCCTCGGACAGGGTGTATCTGAAGCTTTCTTT
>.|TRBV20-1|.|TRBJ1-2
CSPPTGNYGYTF
TGCAGTCCCCCCACAGGGAACTATGGCTACACCTTC
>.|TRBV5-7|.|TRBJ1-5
CASSFALIGLRNQPQHF
TGTGCCAGCAGCTTCGCCCTGATCGGACTGCGCAATCAGCCCCAGCATTTT
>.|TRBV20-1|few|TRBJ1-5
CSARDNWPQHF
TGCAGTGCTAGGGATAATTGGCCCCAGCATTTT
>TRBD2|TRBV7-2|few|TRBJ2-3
CASSQRRTSNAADTQYF
TGTGCCAGCAGCCAACGACGGACTAGCAATGCCGCAGATACGCAGTATTTT
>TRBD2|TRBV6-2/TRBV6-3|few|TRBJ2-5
CASTVLAAEETQYF
TGTGCCAGCACTGTACTAGCGGCCGAAGAGACCCAGTACTTC
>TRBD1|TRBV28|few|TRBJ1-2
CASSSYDRGYGYTF
TGTGCCAGCAGTTCTTACGACAGGGGGTATGGCTACACCTTC
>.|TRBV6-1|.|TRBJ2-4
CASMASSWGDKNIQYF
TGTGCCAGCATGGCCTCATCGTGGGGCGATAAGAACATTCAGTACTTC
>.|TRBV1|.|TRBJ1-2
CTSSQETPDRGGCYGYTF
TGCACCAGCAGCCAAGAAACCCCGGACAGGGGCGGGTGCTATGGCTACACCTTC
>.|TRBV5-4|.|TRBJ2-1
CASSVAGGGTYNEQFF
TGTGCCAGCAGCGTAGCAGGGGGAGGCACCTACAATGAGCAGTTCTTC
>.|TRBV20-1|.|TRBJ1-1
CSPNQPNTEAFF
TGCAGCCCCAATCAGCCGAACACTGAAGCTTTCTTT
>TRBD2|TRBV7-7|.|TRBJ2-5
CASSTNTGLAGFQETQYF
TGTGCTAGCAGCACCAATACCGGACTAGCGGGCTTCCAAGAGACCCAGTACTTC
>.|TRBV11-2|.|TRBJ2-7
CAVSRGINEQYF
TGTGCCGTATCCAGGGGCATCAACGAGCAGTACTTC
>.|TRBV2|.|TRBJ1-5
CASSLSSNQPQHF
TGTGCCAGCAGCCTCAGTAGCAATCAGCCCCAGCATTTT
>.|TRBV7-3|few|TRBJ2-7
CASSLYPPPGEIYEQYF
TGTGCCAGCAGCTTATACCCCCCCCCCGGGGAAATCTACGAGCAGTACTTC
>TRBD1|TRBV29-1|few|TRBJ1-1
CSVIIPGQGAPTEAFF
TGCAGCGTTATTATACCGGGACAGGGGGCGCCCACTGAAGCTTTCTTT
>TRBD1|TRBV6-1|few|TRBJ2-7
CASQGAAYEQYF
TGTGCCAGTCAGGGGGCGGCCTACGAGCAGTACTTC
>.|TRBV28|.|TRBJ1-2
CASNLDSLRGYTF
TGTGCCAGCAACCTGGACAGCCTGAGGGGCTACACCTTC
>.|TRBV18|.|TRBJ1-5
CASSTTGTENQPQHF
TGTGCCAGCTCTACCACGGGGACTGAGAATCAGCCCCAGCATTTT
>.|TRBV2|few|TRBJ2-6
CASSAPDRTPNVLTF
TGTGCCAGCAGTGCCCCTGACAGAACGCCCAACGTCCTGACTTTC
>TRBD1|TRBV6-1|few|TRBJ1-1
CASGPSRQGAEAFF
TGTGCCAGCGGACCCTCACGACAGGGGGCTGAAGCTTTCTTT
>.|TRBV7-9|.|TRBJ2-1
CASSSPGNGPVYNEQFF
TGTGCCAGCAGCTCCCCCGGGAACGGCCCTGTTTACAATGAGCAGTTCTTC
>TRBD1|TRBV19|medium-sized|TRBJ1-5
CASSPGTGRDQPQHF
TGTGCCAGTAGCCCGGGGACAGGGCGGGATCAGCCCCAGCATTTT
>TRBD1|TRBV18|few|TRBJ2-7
CASSPRQGAWYEQYF
TGTGCCAGCTCACCACGGCAGGGGGCGTGGTACGAGCAGTACTTC
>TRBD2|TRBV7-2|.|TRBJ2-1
CASSADRSGRNDEQFF
TGTGCCAGCAGCGCCGACAGGAGCGGGAGGAATGATGAGCAGTTCTTC
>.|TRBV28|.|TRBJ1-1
CASRLTVVAFF
TGTGCCAGCAGGCTGACAGTTGTAGCTTTCTTT
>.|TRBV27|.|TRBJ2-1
CASSSRPHGRGDNEQFF
TGTGCCAGCAGTTCCCGACCCCACGGGAGAGGGGACAATGAGCAGTTCTTC
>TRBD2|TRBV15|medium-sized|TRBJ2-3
CAASGGDTQYF
TGTGCCGCCTCGGGGGGGGATACGCAGTATTTT